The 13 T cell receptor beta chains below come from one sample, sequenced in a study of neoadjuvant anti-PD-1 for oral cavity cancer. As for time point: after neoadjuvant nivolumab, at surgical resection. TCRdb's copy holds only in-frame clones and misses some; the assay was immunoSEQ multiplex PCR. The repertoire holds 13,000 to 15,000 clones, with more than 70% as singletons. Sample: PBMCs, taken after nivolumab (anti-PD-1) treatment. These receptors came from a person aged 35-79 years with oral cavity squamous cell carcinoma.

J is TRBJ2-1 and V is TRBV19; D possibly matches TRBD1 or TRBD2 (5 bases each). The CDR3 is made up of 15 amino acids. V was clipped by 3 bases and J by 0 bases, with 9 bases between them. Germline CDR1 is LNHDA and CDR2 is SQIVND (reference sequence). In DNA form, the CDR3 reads TGTGCCAGTAGTATCGAGGGGAGCTCCTACAATGAGCAGTTCTTC. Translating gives CASSIEGSSYNEQFF. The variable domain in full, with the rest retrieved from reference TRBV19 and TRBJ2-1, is DGGITQSPKYLFRKEGQNVTLSCEQNLNHDAMYWYRQDPGQGLRLIYYSQIVNDFQKGDIAEGYSVSREKKESFPLTVTSAQKNPTAFYLCASSIEGSSYNEQFFGPGTRLTVL.

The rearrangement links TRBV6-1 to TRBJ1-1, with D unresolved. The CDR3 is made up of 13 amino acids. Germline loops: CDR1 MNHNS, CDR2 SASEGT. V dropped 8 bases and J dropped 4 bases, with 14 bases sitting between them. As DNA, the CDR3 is TGTGCCAGCCCCCAAGGGCGGACCACTGAAGCTTTCTTT. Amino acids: CASPQGRTTEAFF.

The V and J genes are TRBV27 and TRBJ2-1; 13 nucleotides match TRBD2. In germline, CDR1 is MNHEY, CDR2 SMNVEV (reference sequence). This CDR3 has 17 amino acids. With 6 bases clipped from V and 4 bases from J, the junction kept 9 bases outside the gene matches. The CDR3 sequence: CASSGGTSGTRYNEQFF. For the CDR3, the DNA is TGTGCCAGCAGCGGCGGGACTAGCGGGACTAGATACAATGAGCAGTTCTTC.

CDR3 in amino acids: CAWTLTGVGNTIYF. The CDR3, as DNA: TGTGCCTGGACGTTGACAGGGGTCGGAAACACCATATATTTT. The chain recombines TRBV30 with TRBJ1-3, with TRBD1 identical over 8 bases. Germline V gene sequence: CDR1 GTSNPN, CDR2 SVGIG (reference sequence). With 4 bases clipped from V and 4 bases from J, the junction kept 6 bases outside the gene matches. This CDR3 is built from 14 residues.

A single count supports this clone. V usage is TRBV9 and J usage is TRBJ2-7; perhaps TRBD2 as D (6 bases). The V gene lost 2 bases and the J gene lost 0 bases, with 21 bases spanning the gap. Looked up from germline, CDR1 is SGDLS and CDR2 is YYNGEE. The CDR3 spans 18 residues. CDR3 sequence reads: CASSVEKGSGPSSYEQYF. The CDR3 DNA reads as TGTGCCAGCAGCGTTGAGAAGGGTAGCGGACCAAGCTCCTACGAGCAGTACTTC.

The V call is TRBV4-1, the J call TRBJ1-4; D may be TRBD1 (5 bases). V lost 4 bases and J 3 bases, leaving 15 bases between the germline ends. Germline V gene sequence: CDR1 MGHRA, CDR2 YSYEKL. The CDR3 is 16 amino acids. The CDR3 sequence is CASSLRGGTANEKLFF. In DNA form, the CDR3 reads TGCGCCAGCAGCCTCCGGGGCGGGACGGCTAATGAAAAACTGTTTTTT.

CDR3 sequence (DNA): TGTGCCAGCAAGTCAGCGGGGGGCCTAATTTTAGGGAATGAGCAGTTCTTC. Translated: CASKSAGGLILGNEQFF. The chain has TRBV2 and TRBJ2-1; 9 bases line up with TRBD2. V lost 7 bases, J lost 7 bases, and 17 bases stayed unmatched. Germline V gives CDR1 SNHLY, CDR2 FYNNEI. The CDR3 extends over 17 amino acids.

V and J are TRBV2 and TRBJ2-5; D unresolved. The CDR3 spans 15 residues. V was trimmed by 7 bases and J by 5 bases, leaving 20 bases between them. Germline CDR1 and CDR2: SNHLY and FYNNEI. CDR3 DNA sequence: TGTGCCAGCAATTACGTGGGAAACAGTCGGGAGACCCAGTACTTC. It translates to CASNYVGNSRETQYF.

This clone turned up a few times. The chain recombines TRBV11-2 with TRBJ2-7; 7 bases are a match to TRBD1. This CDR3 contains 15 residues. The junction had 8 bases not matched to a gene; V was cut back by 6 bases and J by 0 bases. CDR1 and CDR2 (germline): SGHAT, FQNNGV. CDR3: CASRAPGGYSYEQYF. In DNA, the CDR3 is TGTGCCAGCAGAGCCCCAGGGGGTTACTCCTACGAGCAGTACTTC.

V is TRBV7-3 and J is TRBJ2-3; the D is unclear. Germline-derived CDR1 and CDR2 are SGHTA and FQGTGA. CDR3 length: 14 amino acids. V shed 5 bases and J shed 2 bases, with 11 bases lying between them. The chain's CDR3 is CASSPIGDTDTQYF. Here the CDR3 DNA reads TGTGCCAGCAGCCCGATCGGTGACACAGATACGCAGTATTTT. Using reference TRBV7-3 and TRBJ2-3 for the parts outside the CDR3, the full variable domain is GAGVSQTPSNKVTEKGKYVELRCDPISGHTALYWYRQSLGQGPEFLIYFQGTGAADDSGLPNDRFFAVRPEGSVSTLKIQRTERGDSAVYLCASSPIGDTDTQYFGPGTRLTVL.

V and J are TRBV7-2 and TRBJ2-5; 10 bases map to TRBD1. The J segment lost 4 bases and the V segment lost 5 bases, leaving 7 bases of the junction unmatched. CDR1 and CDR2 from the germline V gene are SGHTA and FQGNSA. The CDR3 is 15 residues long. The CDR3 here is CASSRQTGGGETQYF. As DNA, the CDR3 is TGTGCCAGCAGCCGTCAGACAGGGGGCGGAGAGACCCAGTACTTC.

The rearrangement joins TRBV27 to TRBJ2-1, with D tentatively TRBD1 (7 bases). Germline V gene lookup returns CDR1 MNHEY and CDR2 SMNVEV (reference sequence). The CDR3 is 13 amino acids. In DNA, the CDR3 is TGTGCGACCGGACAGGAGGGGTACAATGAGCAGTTCTTC. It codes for CATGQEGYNEQFF.

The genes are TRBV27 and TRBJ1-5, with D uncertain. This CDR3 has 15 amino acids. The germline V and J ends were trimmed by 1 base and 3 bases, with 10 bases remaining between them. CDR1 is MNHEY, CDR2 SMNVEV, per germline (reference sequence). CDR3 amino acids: CASSLYEPDNQPQHF. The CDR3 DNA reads TGTGCCAGCAGTTTATACGAACCGGACAATCAGCCCCAGCATTTT.